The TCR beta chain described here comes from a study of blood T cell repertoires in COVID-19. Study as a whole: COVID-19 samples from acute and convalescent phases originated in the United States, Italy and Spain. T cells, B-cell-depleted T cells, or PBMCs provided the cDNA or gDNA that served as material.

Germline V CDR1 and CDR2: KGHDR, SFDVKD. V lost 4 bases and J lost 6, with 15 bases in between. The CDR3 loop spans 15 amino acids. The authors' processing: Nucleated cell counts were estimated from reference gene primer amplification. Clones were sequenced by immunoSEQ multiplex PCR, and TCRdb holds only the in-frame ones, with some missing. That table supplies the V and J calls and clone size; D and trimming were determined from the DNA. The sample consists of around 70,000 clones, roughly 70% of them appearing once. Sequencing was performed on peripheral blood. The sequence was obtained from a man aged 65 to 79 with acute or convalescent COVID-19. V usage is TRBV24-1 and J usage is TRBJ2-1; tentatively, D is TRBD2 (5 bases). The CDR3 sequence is CATSERTPGSNEQFF. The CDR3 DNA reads TGTGCCACCAGTGAGAGGACTCCGGGCAGCAATGAGCAGTTCTTC.